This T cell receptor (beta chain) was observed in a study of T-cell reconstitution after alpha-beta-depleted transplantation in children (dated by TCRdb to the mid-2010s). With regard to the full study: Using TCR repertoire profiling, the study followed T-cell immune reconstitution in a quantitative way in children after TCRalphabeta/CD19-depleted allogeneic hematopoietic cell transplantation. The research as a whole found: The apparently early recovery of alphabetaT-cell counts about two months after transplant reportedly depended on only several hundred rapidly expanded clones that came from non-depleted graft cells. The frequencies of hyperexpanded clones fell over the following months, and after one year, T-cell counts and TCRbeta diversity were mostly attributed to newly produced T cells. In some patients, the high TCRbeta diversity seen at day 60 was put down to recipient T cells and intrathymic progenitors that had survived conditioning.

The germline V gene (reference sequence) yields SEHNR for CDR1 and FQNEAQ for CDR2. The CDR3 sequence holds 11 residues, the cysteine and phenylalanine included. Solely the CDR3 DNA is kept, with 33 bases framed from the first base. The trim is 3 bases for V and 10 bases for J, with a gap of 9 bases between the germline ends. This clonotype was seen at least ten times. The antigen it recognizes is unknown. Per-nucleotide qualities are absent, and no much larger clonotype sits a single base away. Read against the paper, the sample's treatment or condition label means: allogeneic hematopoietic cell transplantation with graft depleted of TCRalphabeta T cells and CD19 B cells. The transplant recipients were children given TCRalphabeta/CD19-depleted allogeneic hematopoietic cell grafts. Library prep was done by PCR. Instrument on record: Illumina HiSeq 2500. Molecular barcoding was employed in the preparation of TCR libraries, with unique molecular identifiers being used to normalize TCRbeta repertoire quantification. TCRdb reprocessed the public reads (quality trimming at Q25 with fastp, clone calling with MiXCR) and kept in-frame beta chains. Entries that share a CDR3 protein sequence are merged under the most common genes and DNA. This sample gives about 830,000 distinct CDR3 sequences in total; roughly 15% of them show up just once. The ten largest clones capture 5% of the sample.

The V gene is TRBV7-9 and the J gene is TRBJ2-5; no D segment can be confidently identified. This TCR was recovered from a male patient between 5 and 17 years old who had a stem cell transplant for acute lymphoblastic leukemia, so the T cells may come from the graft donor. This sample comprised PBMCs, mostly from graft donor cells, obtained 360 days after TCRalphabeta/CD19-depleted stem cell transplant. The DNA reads TGTGCCAGCAGCTTCACGAGAGGCCAGTACTTC. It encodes CASSFTRGQYF.